A selection of T cell receptor beta chains follows, all from one sample in a study of response to subunit inactivated influenza vaccine. TCRdb passed the RT-PCR reads through MiXCR, listing each CDR3 protein once. The repertoire includes 200,000 to 250,000 distinct CDR3 sequences, 12% of them detected once, and approximately 7.8% sits in the top ten. Sequences were derived from non-naive T cells sorted from PBMCs, sampled less than 15 days before vaccination. Receptor source: a man in his fifties or sixties who received an inactivated influenza vaccine. The CDR3 runs from the conserved cysteine through the conserved F or W. D genes are given only for firm matches. Size tells how often a clone was seen (once, few, many) or the class of an expanded clone, and some rows leave it out.

V gene	J gene	clone size	D gene	CDR3 DNA	CDR3 protein
TRBV20-1	TRBJ2-3	few	-	TGCAGTGCTAGGGGCCTGAAGTCTAGCACAGATACGCAGTATTTT	CSARGLKSSTDTQYF
TRBV7-6	TRBJ2-7	-	-	TGTGCCAGCAGCTTAGATATTGGACTAACATACGAGCAGTACTTC	CASSLDIGLTYEQYF
TRBV7-2	TRBJ1-3	few	-	TGTGCCAGCAGCTTAGCAGCGGGGGCTATTGGAAACACCATATATTTT	CASSLAAGAIGNTIYF
TRBV5-4	TRBJ1-6	few	-	TGTGCCAGCAGCTTCGGACTAAAAGGATCACCCCTCCACTTT	CASSFGLKGSPLHF
TRBV6-1	TRBJ1-4	-	-	TGTGCCAGCAGGCATTACTCTAAGGGGTCGGTTGAAAAACTGTTTTTT	CASRHYSKGSVEKLFF
TRBV5-6	TRBJ2-3	many	-	TGTGCCAGCAGCACGAGAGGGGGGGCCTTTCATATGGGTTCGCAGTATTTT	CASSTRGGAFHMGSQYF
TRBV6-1	TRBJ1-2	-	-	TGTGCCAGCGCCCCCCGGGATGACTATGGCTACACCTTC	CASAPRDDYGYTF
TRBV4-2	TRBJ2-3	few	-	TGTGCCAGCAGCCCCGAACTGGGGAACACAGATACGCAGTATTTT	CASSPELGNTDTQYF
TRBV4-3	TRBJ2-7	-	-	TGCGCCAGCAGCCAAGAAGACGGCGGCTCCTACGAGCAGTACTTC	CASSQEDGGSYEQYF
TRBV7-2	TRBJ2-7	-	TRBD2	TGTGCCAGCAGCCGCACTAGCGGGAGACCTGGAGAGCAGTACTTC	CASSRTSGRPGEQYF
TRBV7-3	TRBJ2-1	-	-	TGTGCCAGCAGCTTAATAGTATCGGGTGAGCAGTTCTTC	CASSLIVSGEQFF
TRBV7-9	TRBJ2-3	many	-	TGCGCCAGCAGCCCCGGGCGAACAGATACGCAGTATTTT	CASSPGRTDTQYF
TRBV6-1	TRBJ2-5	-	-	TGTGCCAGCAGTGAAATGGGACGTAGGGAAGAGACCCAGTACTTC	CASSEMGRREETQYF
TRBV6-1	TRBJ2-3	once	-	TGTGCCAGCAGTGCGTTCGGGTTACAGGGACCAGATACGCAGTATTTT	CASSAFGLQGPDTQYF
TRBV4-2	TRBJ2-1	few	-	TGTGCCAGCAGCCAAGATCTGGTGAGCGACGTTGAGCAGTTCTTC	CASSQDLVSDVEQFF
TRBV3-1	TRBJ2-1	-	-	TGTGCCAGCAGCCAAACAGGGAGCTCCTACAATGAGCAGTTCTTC	CASSQTGSSYNEQFF
TRBV28	TRBJ2-3	few	TRBD1	TGTGCCAGCACCCGAGGGAGGGACAGGGGACTAACTAGCACAGATACGCAGTATTTT	CASTRGRDRGLTSTDTQYF
TRBV7-9	TRBJ2-7	few	-	TGTGCCAGCAGCTTAATGACAGCGTCCTACGAGCAGTACTTC	CASSLMTASYEQYF
TRBV5-1	TRBJ1-2	few	-	TGCGCCAGCAGCTTCGGGTTCGGCACAGCGAACTATGGCTACACCTTC	CASSFGFGTANYGYTF
TRBV10-3	TRBJ2-2	-	TRBD2	TGTGCCATCTTTCGGGGGACTAGCGGTTCGAACACCGGGGAGCTGTTTTTT	CAIFRGTSGSNTGELFF
TRBV28	TRBJ2-3	few	-	TGTGCCAGCATTCAAACCGGTGGTAGCGGACCCACAGATACGCAGTATTTT	CASIQTGGSGPTDTQYF
TRBV3-1	TRBJ1-1	-	-	TGTGCCAGCAGCCAAGTTAGCCTCTTAACGGGGGGATCTGAAGCTTTCTTT	CASSQVSLLTGGSEAFF
TRBV18	TRBJ2-1	few	-	TGTGCCAGCTCGGAACAGGTGAGCTCCTACAATGAGCAGTTCTTC	CASSEQVSSYNEQFF
TRBV27	TRBJ1-5	many	-	TGTGCCAGCAGTTTGAACAGGGTTCATCAGCCCCAGCATTTT	CASSLNRVHQPQHF
TRBV20-1	TRBJ2-7	-	-	TGCAGTGCTAGAGATCGAATAGGGTGGTACGAGCAGTACTTC	CSARDRIGWYEQYF
TRBV28	TRBJ1-2	many	-	TGTGCCAGCAGTTTCGTGCGGGGTGGCTACACCTTC	CASSFVRGGYTF
TRBV6-5	TRBJ2-3	-	-	TGTGCCAGCAGTTACGCGGGACTCAGCACAGATACGCAGTATTTT	CASSYAGLSTDTQYF
TRBV2	TRBJ2-7	-	-	TGTGCCAGCAGTGAGGCAGGGAACGAGCAGTACTTC	CASSEAGNEQYF
TRBV7-9	TRBJ1-1	many	-	TGTGCCAGCAGCCCTAAACAGAGATTGAACACTGAAGCTTTCTTT	CASSPKQRLNTEAFF
TRBV4-3	TRBJ2-1	-	TRBD2	TGCGCCAGCAGCCGCAGCGGGGCCTCCTACAATGAGCAGTTCTTC	CASSRSGASYNEQFF
TRBV11-2	TRBJ2-1	-	TRBD2	TGTGCCACGGGACTAACGGAGTACAATGAGCAGTTCTTC	CATGLTEYNEQFF
TRBV6-1	TRBJ2-3	few	-	TGTGCCAGCCTCTCCCGGACGGGACACGGCACAGATACGCAGTATTTT	CASLSRTGHGTDTQYF
TRBV6-2/TRBV6-3	TRBJ2-1	-	TRBD2	TGTGCCAGCACCTCCGGGACTAGTGTCAATGAGCAGTTCTTC	CASTSGTSVNEQFF
TRBV12-3/TRBV12-4	TRBJ1-1	many	TRBD1	TGTGCCAGCATCCCCAGGGGGCAGAGGGCCACTGAAGCTTTCTTT	CASIPRGQRATEAFF
TRBV28	TRBJ1-2	few	-	TGTGCCAGCAGCCTACAGGGCCTTTTCATAGGTGGCTACACCTTC	CASSLQGLFIGGYTF
TRBV3-1	TRBJ2-1	many	TRBD2	TGTGCCAGCAGCCGGACTAGCGGCCATAGCTCCTACAATGAGCAGTTCTTC	CASSRTSGHSSYNEQFF
TRBV14	TRBJ2-2	-	-	TGTGCCAGCAGCCAAGGACCCGGACGGATACCCGGGGAGCTGTTTTTT	CASSQGPGRIPGELFF
TRBV7-9	TRBJ1-1	many	-	TGTGCCAGCAGCTTGTTCGGTGAGGGGGGCAGTGAAGCTTTCTTT	CASSLFGEGGSEAFF
TRBV27	TRBJ1-6	many	TRBD1	TGTGCCAGCAGTCCCTTTGGGACAGGGGGCGCCTATAATTCACCCCTCCACTTT	CASSPFGTGGAYNSPLHF
TRBV7-2	TRBJ2-7	-	-	TGTGCCAGCAGCTTCGTCGGGACCGCGTACGAGCAGTACTTC	CASSFVGTAYEQYF